The clone carrying this T cell receptor beta chain turned up a few times. V was trimmed by 7 bases and J by 6 bases, leaving 10 bases between them. This CDR3 contains 13 residues. CDR1 is MNHEY and CDR2 is SVGAGI in the germline V gene. Starting from around 500 ng of total RNA, TCR libraries were made with linear amplification. TCRdb re-called the reads with MiXCR, one entry per CDR3 protein. The profile shows roughly 200,000 distinct CDR3 sequences, 74% of them singletons. This entry is derived from a study of healthy donors' naive CD4 and CD8 T cells. Sequencing was done on a sample of naive CD4+ and CD8+ T cells sorted from blood, pooled from several donors. The clonotype originates from a pool of human donors in good health; the sample pools cells from several healthy donors. V usage is TRBV6-5 and J usage is TRBJ1-6, with D uncertain. CDR3 amino acids: CASTPIGNSPLHF. As DNA, the CDR3 is TGTGCCAGCACTCCGATTGGTAATTCACCCCTCCACTTT.